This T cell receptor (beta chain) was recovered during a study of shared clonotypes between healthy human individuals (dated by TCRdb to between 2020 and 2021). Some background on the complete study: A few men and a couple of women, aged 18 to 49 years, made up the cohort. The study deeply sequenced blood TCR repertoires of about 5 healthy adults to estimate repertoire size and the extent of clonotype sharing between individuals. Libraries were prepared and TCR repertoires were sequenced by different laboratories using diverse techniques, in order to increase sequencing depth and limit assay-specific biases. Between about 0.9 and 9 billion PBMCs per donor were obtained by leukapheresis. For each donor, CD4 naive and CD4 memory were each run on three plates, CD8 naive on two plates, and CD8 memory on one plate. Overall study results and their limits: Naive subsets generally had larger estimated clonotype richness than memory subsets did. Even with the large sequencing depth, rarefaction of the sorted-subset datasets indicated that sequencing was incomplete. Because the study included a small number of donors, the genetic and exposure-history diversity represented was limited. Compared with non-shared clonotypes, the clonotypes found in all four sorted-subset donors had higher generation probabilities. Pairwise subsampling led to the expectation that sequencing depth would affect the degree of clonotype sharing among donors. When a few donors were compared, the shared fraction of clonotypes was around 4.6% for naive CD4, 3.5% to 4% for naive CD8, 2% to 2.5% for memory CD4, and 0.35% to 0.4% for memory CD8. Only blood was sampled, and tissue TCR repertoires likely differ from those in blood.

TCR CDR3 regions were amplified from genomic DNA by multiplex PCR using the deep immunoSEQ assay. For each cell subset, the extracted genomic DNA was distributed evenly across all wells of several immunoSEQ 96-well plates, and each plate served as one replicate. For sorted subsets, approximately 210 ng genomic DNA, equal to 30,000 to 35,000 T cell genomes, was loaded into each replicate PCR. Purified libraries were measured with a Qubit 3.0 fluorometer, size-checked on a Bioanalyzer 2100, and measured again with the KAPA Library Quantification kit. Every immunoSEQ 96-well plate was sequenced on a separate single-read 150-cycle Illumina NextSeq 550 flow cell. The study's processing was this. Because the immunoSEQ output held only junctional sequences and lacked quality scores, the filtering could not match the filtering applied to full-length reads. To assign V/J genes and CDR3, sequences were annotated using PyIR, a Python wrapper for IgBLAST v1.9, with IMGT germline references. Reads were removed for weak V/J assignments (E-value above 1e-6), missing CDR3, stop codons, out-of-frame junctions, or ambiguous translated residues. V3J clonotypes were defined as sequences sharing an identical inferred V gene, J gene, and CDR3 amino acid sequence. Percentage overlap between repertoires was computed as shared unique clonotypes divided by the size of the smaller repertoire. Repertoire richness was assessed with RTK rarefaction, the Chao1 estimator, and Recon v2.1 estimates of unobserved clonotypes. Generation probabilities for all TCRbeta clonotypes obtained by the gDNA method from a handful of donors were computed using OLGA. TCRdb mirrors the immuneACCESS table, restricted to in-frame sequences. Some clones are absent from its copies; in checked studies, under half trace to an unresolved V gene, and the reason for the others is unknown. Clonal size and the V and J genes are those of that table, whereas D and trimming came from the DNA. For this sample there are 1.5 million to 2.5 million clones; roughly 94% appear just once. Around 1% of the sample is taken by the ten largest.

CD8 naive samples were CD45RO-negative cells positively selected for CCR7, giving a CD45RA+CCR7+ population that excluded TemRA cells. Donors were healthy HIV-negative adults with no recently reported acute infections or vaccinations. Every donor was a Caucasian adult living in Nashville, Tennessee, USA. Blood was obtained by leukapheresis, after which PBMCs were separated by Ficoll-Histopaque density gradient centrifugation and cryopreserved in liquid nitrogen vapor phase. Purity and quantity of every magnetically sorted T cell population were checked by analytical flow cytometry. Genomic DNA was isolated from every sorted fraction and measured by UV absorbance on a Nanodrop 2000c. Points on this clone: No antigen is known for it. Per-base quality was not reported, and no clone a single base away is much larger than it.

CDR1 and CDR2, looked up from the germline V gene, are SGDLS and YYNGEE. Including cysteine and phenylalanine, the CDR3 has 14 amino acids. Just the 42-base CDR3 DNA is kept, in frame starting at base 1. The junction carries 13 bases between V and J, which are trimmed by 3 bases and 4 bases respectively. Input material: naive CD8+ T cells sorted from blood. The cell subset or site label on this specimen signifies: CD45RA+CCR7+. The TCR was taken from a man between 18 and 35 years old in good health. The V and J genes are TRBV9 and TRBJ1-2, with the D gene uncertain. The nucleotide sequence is TGTGCCAGCAGCGGCGTACAGTACCCCTATGGCTACACCTTC. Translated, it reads CASSGVQYPYGYTF.